The 16 T cell receptor beta chains below come from one sample, sequenced in a study of cytomegalovirus exposure and HLA in healthy donors (dated 2017 in TCRdb). The library relied on the immunoSEQ multiplex PCR assay. A mixture of 60 forward primers for TCR Vbeta segments and 13 reverse primers for TCR Jbeta segments was used in the multiplex PCR. Sourced from immuneACCESS, this table was stored by TCRdb with only in-frame sequences that have V and J called. A share of the clones is absent; for the studies checked, an unresolved V gene accounts for under half, and the remainder has no known explanation. In all, the sample holds some 130,000 clones, and approximately 80% of those were seen once. Clones ranked in the top ten supply 1% of the sample. The sequenced sample consisted of PBMCs. The receptors stem from a man aged 35 to 55 in good health and CMV-seronegative.

The V and J genes are TRBV7-3 and TRBJ2-2, with 7 bases that match TRBD1. Germline CDR1 is SGHTA and CDR2 is FQGTGA. Germline trimming cut 1 base from V and 1 base from J; bases unmatched to any gene: 9. CDR3 length: 18 residues. The CDR3 sequence is CASSLSPWAGGNTGELFF. The DNA for the CDR3 is TGTGCCAGCAGCTTAAGCCCTTGGGCAGGGGGGAACACCGGGGAGCTGTTTTTT.

The rearrangement links TRBV9 to TRBJ1-6, with TRBD1 as a possible D gene (5 bases). Germline values: CDR1 SGDLS, CDR2 YYNGEE. The CDR3 contains 17 residues. V dropped 0 bases and J dropped 8 bases, with 18 bases sitting between them. Here the CDR3 DNA reads TGTGCCAGCAGCGTAGGGGGCAGGGTTGGTCTAGATTCACCCCTCCACTTT. Its protein is CASSVGGRVGLDSPLHF.

V and J are TRBV2 and TRBJ1-6, with D maybe TRBD1 (5 bases). The CDR3 is 15 amino acids. Trimming stripped 6 bases from V and 9 bases from J, with 18 bases between. CDR1 is SNHLY, CDR2 FYNNEI, per germline. The CDR3 DNA follows: TGTGCCAGCAGAGACGTTGACCAGGGCGGTTCACCCCTCCACTTT. Protein: CASRDVDQGGSPLHF.

This rearrangement joins TRBV30 to TRBJ1-5; 9 positions agree with TRBD1. CDR1 is GTSNPN and CDR2 is SVGIG in the germline V gene (reference sequence). This CDR3 region has 18 residues. With V trimmed by 2 bases and J by 2 bases, 13 bases remained unmatched. CDR3 nucleotides: TGTGCCTGGAGTAGGGACAGGGACATAAACCTAGGCAATCAGCCCCAGCATTTT. It codes for CAWSRDRDINLGNQPQHF.

V and J are TRBV5-1 and TRBJ2-3; unclear D gene. Deletions cut 3 bases from V and 0 bases from J, with 2 bases between. Germline assignment: CDR1 SGHRS and CDR2 YFSETQ. The CDR3 totals 12 residues. DNA of the CDR3: TGCGCCAGCAGCTCTAGCACAGATACGCAGTATTTT. The encoded protein is CASSSSTDTQYF.

The V call is TRBV7-9, the J call TRBJ2-7; weak D call: TRBD2 (5 bases). This CDR3 has 15 residues. Germline V CDR1 and CDR2: SEHNR, FQNEAQ (reference sequence). Trimming stripped 1 base from V and 4 bases from J, with 14 bases between. The DNA of the CDR3 is TGTGCCAGCAGCTTAGACGGGGTTCCGGATTACGAGCAGTACTTC. This encodes CASSLDGVPDYEQYF.

The J gene is TRBJ1-4, the V gene TRBV2, with a possible D match to TRBD1 (5 bases). Germline V lookup: CDR1 SNHLY, CDR2 FYNNEI. V lost 4 bases, J lost 2 bases, and 8 bases lay in between. This CDR3 is built from 14 residues. In DNA, the CDR3 is TGTGCCAGCAGTGGGACACCTACTAATGAAAAACTGTTTTTT. It specifies CASSGTPTNEKLFF. Variable domain in full (rest from reference TRBV2 and TRBJ1-4): EPEVTQTPSHQVTQMGQEVILRCVPISNHLYFYWYRQILGQKVEFLVSFYNNEISEKSEIFDDQFSVERPDGSNFTLKIRSTKLEDSAMYFCASSGTPTNEKLFFGSGTQLSVL.

Comment on this clone: The sample has other DNA sequences that encode this CDR3 too. This sequence joins TRBV6-5 and TRBJ2-1; possibly TRBD2 for D (6 bases). The CDR3 contains 15 residues. The V end lost 0 bases, the J end lost 0 bases, and 6 bases lay between the germline ends. Germline CDR1 and CDR2: MNHEY and SVGAGI. CDR3 sequence reads: CASSYSGSSYNEQFF. The CDR3 DNA reads TGTGCCAGCAGTTACTCCGGGAGCTCCTACAATGAGCAGTTCTTC.

This chain connects TRBV2 to TRBJ2-5; 8 bases agree with TRBD1. From germline, CDR1 is SNHLY and CDR2 FYNNEI. V shed 6 bases and J 5 bases; nucleotides not matched to a gene: 5. The CDR3 is 13 amino acids. The CDR3 nucleotides are TGTGCCAGCAGACAGGGGGTGATGGAGACCCAGTACTTC. Amino acids: CASRQGVMETQYF.

This clone was found once. The V and J genes are TRBV7-9 and TRBJ1-2, with 7 bases matching TRBD1. With V trimmed by 5 bases and J by 1 base, 4 bases remained unmatched. Germline V lookup: CDR1 SEHNR, CDR2 FQNEAQ (reference sequence). The CDR3 length is 14 residues. CDR3 in DNA: TGTGCCAGCAGCCCCCCAGGGGGTAACTATGGCTACACCTTC. Its translation is CASSPPGGNYGYTF.

This clone was observed a single time. V gene TRBV5-5 combines with J gene TRBJ1-1; TRBD1 matches at 10 bases. Losses at the gene ends were 0 bases for V and 3 bases for J; bases not matched to a gene: 5. Germline lookup yields CDR1 SGHKS and CDR2 YYEKEE (reference sequence). The CDR3 sequence is 16 residues long. This CDR3 is CASSLGPGQGYTEAFF. The CDR3 coding sequence is TGTGCCAGCAGCTTGGGGCCGGGACAGGGGTACACTGAAGCTTTCTTT.

This clone was seen just once. J is TRBJ2-2 and V is TRBV27, with D possibly TRBD1 on 6 matching bases. This CDR3 contains 15 residues. Looked up from germline, CDR1 is MNHEY and CDR2 is SMNVEV (reference sequence). V gave up 2 bases and J gave up 4 bases, with 11 bases separating them. Written as DNA, the CDR3 is TGTGCCAGCAGTTTAGTTGCCAGGGGCACCGGGGAGCTGTTTTTT. Amino acid sequence: CASSLVARGTGELFF.

The chain couples TRBV28 to TRBJ1-5, with 7 nucleotides matching TRBD1. After removal of 5 bases from V and 5 bases from J, the junction contained 9 bases not matched to a gene. Germline values: CDR1 MDHEN, CDR2 SYDVKM. The CDR3 consists of 15 residues. DNA for the CDR3: TGTGCCAGCAGTCTGAGGACAGGTTTGCATCAGCCCCAGCATTTT. Its translation: CASSLRTGLHQPQHF.

V and J are TRBV2 and TRBJ2-7, with D tentatively TRBD1 (6 bases). This CDR3 comprises 15 residues. Trimming took 6 bases from V and 3 from J, leaving 18 bases between them. CDR1 SNHLY and CDR2 FYNNEI come from the germline V gene. CDR3 bases: TGTGCCAGCAGCCGAAGACAGGCCATCCTCTACGAGCAGTACTTC. This sequence encodes CASSRRQAILYEQYF.

The chain employs TRBV5-1 and TRBJ2-5, with 9 bases identical to TRBD1. The CDR3 contains 16 residues. V shed 0 bases and J 4 bases; nucleotides not matched to a gene: 7. Germline V lookup: CDR1 SGHRS, CDR2 YFSETQ. The CDR3 region has the DNA TGCGCCAGCAGCTTGGACTGGACAGGGGACCGAGAGACCCAGTACTTC. Protein sequence: CASSLDWTGDRETQYF. Combining the CDR3 with reference TRBV5-1 and TRBJ2-5 gives the whole variable domain KAGVTQTPRYLIKTRGQQVTLSCSPISGHRSVSWYQQTPGQGLQFLFEYFSETQRNKGNFPGRFSGRQFSNSRSEMNVSTLELGDSALYLCASSLDWTGDRETQYFGPGTRLLVL.

Notes on this clone: An end of the junction does not agree with germline; a read error may underlie this. The chain employs TRBV6-6 and TRBJ1-5; D gene unclear. The CDR3 has 14 residues. Looked up from germline, CDR1 is MNHNY and CDR2 is SVGAGI (reference sequence). The CDR3 spells CASSNSLIGQPQHF. DNA of the CDR3: TGTGCCAGCAGTAACTCTCTAATTGGTCAGCCCCAGCATTTT.